A single T cell receptor (beta chain) is shown here with its context. Its antigen remains unknown. The data were taken from a study of blood T cells in healthy people across ages. CDR1 is PRHDT and CDR2 is FYEKMQ in the germline V gene (reference sequence). This CDR3 spans 17 amino acids. V shed 4 bases and J 9 bases; nucleotides not matched to a gene: 12. Primed by a sample-barcoded 5' primer and a J-beta primer mix, a second PCR proceeded for about 6 to 11 cycles. TCRdb independently ran MiXCR on the 5' RACE reads; one entry per CDR3 protein. The table has fewer than 950,000 distinct CDR3 sequences, less than 70% seen once. Notes on the study in general: A roughly linear age-dependent decrease characterized TCR beta diversity per million T cells.

Donors were healthy Caucasian individuals from Russia aged about 6 to 95. Isolated PBMCs totaled at least 6 million in each sample. Source material: blood. V gene TRBV13 combines with J gene TRBJ2-1, with TRBD2 identical over 13 bases. This sequence was found in a man older than 75 in good health. The CDR3 DNA sequence: TGTGCCAGCAGCTCGCCCCCGCCGGGACTAGCGGGACCTGAGCAGTTCTTC. This codes for CASSSPPPGLAGPEQFF. The full variable domain, completed using reference TRBV13 and TRBJ2-1, is AAGVIQSPRHLIKEKRETATLKCYPIPRHDTVYWYQQGPGQDPQFLISFYEKMQSDKGSIPDRFSAQQFSDYHSELNMSSLELGDSALYFCASSSPPPGLAGPEQFFGPGTRLTVL.